Sequencing of this TCR beta chain was carried out in a study of T-cell reconstitution after alpha-beta-depleted transplantation in children. General study findings and limits: Certain patients had high TCRbeta diversity at day 60, and it came from recipient T cells and thymic progenitors that survived. Diversity and T-cell counts at one year after transplant derived mostly from new T cells. It was reported that alpha-beta T cells came from several hundred expanded graft clones (about two months after transplant).

Germline assignment: CDR1 LNHNV and CDR2 YYDKDF (reference sequence). The CDR3 runs 18 residues. After removal of 1 base from V and 1 base from J, the junction contained 9 bases not matched to a gene. This sample's TCRbeta library carried unique molecular identifier barcodes. TCRdb re-called the PCR reads through MiXCR, storing one row per CDR3 protein. The repertoire holds fewer than 750,000 distinct CDR3 sequences, 23% seen once, with approximately 14% in the top ten. The sample holds a few counts of this clonotype. Its specificity is not known. The sequence came from a boy less than two years old who had a stem cell transplant for acute myeloid leukemia, so the T cells may come from the graft donor. This chain joins TRBV15 and TRBJ2-2; TRBD1 matches at 7 bases. Source: PBMCs, mostly from graft donor cells, taken 360 days after TCRalphabeta/CD19-depleted stem cell transplant. CDR3 sequence: CATSRGEGTVGNTGELFF. CDR3 nucleotide sequence: TGTGCCACCAGCAGAGGGGAAGGGACAGTAGGGAACACCGGGGAGCTGTTTTTT.